This is a list of T cell receptor beta chains from one sample in a study of T cells in Graves' hyperthyroidism and ophthalmopathy. TCRdb used MiXCR to reprocess the multiplex PCR reads, holding one entry per CDR3 protein. The sample includes 300,000 to 400,000 distinct CDR3 sequences, roughly 21% seen only once; the top ten take around 45%. Sequenced material: blood. All receptors come from a woman in her forties or fifties with Graves' hyperthyroidism. The CDR3 runs from the conserved cysteine through the conserved F or W. A D gene is named only where the DNA matches it firmly. The size field is filled for only some rows; it gives once, few, many or a size class.

TGTGCCTGGCGTGAACAGTTCTCTGGAAACACCATATATTTT | CAWREQFSGNTIYF | few | TRBJ1-3 | . | TRBV30
TGTGCCAGCAGCCAAGACGGGGGGGGCTACAATGGGCAGTTCTTC | CASSQDGGGYNGQFF | few | TRBJ2-1 | TRBD2 | TRBV3-1
TGTGCTAGTCAACTTGGGGAGACCCAGTACTTC | CASQLGETQYF | few | TRBJ2-5 | . | TRBV12-5
TGTGCCAGCAGTGAATTGGACAGGGGGCATTCACCCCTCCACTTT | CASSELDRGHSPLHF | . | TRBJ1-6 | TRBD1 | TRBV6-1
TGTGCCAGCAGGATAATAGTTGATACTAACTATGGCTACACCTTC | CASRIIVDTNYGYTF | many | TRBJ1-2 | . | TRBV5-6
TGTGCCAGCAGTCCCAGGGAATTGAGCTCCTACGAGCAGTACTTC | CASSPRELSSYEQYF | . | TRBJ2-7 | . | TRBV7-9
TGTGCCAGCAGCTGGGGACTAGCGGGAGGGAATGAGCAGTTCTTC | CASSWGLAGGNEQFF | . | TRBJ2-1 | TRBD2 | TRBV5-4
TGTGCCAGCTCACCACCCCCTCAGGGAAAGGCCACTGAAGCTTTCTTT | CASSPPPQGKATEAFF | many | TRBJ1-1 | . | TRBV18
TGTGCCAGCAGCCCCCAAGGGGGGCTCGGAAACACCATATATTTT | CASSPQGGLGNTIYF | many | TRBJ1-3 | . | TRBV7-2
TGTGCCAGCACCCGTCCTAGACTAGCGGGGGGGCTTCAAGATACGCAGTATTTT | CASTRPRLAGGLQDTQYF | many | TRBJ2-3 | TRBD2 | TRBV2
TGTGCCAGCAGTCCCCCGGGGCAAAATCAGCCCCAGCATTTT | CASSPPGQNQPQHF | . | TRBJ1-5 | . | TRBV2
TGTGCTAGTGGTTTGGTAATGACTAGCGGGGGGATAGGGGAGCTGTTTTTT | CASGLVMTSGGIGELFF | . | TRBJ2-2 | TRBD2 | TRBV12-5
TGCGCCAGCAGCTTAGGACTAGCGAATCCAGATACGCAGTATTTT | CASSLGLANPDTQYF | many | TRBJ2-3 | TRBD2 | TRBV5-1
TGTGCCAGCAGTTTAAATGCCCTTACAGGGGTCGCCTACAATGAGCAGTTCTTC | CASSLNALTGVAYNEQFF | . | TRBJ2-1 | TRBD1 | TRBV27
TGTGCCAGTAGTACCCGATCTGGAGGGGGGCTGTTTTTT | CASSTRSGGGLFF | . | TRBJ2-2 | . | TRBV19